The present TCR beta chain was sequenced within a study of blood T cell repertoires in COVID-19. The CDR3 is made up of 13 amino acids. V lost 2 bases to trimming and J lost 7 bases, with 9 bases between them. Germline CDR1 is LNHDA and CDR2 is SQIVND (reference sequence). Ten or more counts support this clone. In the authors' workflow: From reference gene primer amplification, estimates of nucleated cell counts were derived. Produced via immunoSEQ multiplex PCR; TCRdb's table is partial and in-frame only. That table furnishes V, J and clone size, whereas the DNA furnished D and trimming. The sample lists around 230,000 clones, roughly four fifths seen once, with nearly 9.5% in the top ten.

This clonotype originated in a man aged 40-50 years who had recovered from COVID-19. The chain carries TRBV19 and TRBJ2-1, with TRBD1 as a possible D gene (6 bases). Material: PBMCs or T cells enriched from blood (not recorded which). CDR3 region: CASSIPQGNEQFF. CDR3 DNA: TGTGCCAGTAGTATACCACAGGGTAATGAGCAGTTCTTC.